This passage covers 2 T cell receptor beta chains from one sample sequenced in a study of cytomegalovirus exposure and HLA in healthy donors. PCR was performed using 60 Vbeta and 13 Jbeta primers. Using immunoSEQ multiplex PCR, the repertoire was profiled, and TCRdb retains in-frame clones only, with some absent. The sample consists of about 69,000 clones, around 70% of them appearing once. Sequenced: PBMCs. Receptor source: a woman in her twenties or thirties in good health and CMV-seronegative.

The rearrangement links TRBV4-1 to TRBJ1-2; 10 nucleotides match TRBD1. The CDR3 is 15 amino acids. Germline V gives CDR1 MGHRA, CDR2 YSYEKL. V was clipped by 1 base and J by 7 bases; unmatched bases: 6. In DNA, the CDR3 is TGCGCCAGCAGCCAAGGACGGACAGGGGGAGCTGGCTACACCTTC. Amino acids: CASSQGRTGGAGYTF.

V gene TRBV23-1 combines with J gene TRBJ1-5, with 7 bases aligning to TRBD1. TRBV23-1 falls under the ORF class, with uncertain function. The CDR3 consists of 15 residues. V trimming: 3 bases; J trimming: 3 bases; junction bases outside the gene matches: 5. DNA of the CDR3: TGCGCCAGCAGTCATGACAGGGAGGACAATCAGCCCCAGCATTTT. Translation gives CASSHDREDNQPQHF.